A single T cell receptor (beta chain) is shown here with its context. This clonotype has only a few counts. There is no known antigen for this receptor. There are no base qualities to consult, and no much larger clone falls within one base. To synthesize cDNA, template-switch 5'RACE was performed with a primer carrying a 10-nucleotide random unique molecular identifier so that each TCR transcript was tagged. Each sequencing run produced over 190 million TCR-beta sequences covering 15-18 subjects. Total RNA was extracted with the RNeasy kit. Using the KAPA Real-time Library Amplification kit, TCR-beta VDJ regions were amplified with primers for the TCR constant region and the 5'RACE anchor. Sample indexes and Illumina adaptors were added in a first PCR, and a second PCR then increased library yield. After purification with Ampure beads, the TCR product of roughly 650 bp was size-selected on a 2% E-gel SizeSelection system. Before pooling, libraries had their quality checked on a Bioanalyzer, their concentration measured with Qubit, and their quantity determined with the Kapa Library Quantification kit. An Illumina HiSeq 2500 was used to sequence the libraries paired-end at 2 x 150 bp. To increase sequence diversity, roughly 23-30% phiX was spiked into each library pool. From the authors' description of their analysis: Quality-filtered reads were processed with the UMI-based MiGEC pipeline, and over 75% of raw TCR sequences were removed by the MiGEC pipeline during error correction. IMGT germline references were used for alignment of VDJ genes, and clonotypes were defined by a unique CDR3 amino acid sequence together with V-J genes. Clonal expansion, Shannon diversity and CDR3 relatedness (CalcPairwiseDistances, ClusterSamples) were evaluated with VDJtools, and phylogenetic trees were built with CLCbio workbench. A clone was classed as expanded if it had 8 or more unique UMIs, a cutoff based on coefficient-of-variation modelling across technical triplicates. TCRdb trimmed public reads at Q25 via fastp, called clones via MiXCR and kept in-frame beta chains. All rows with the same CDR3 protein become a single entry with the most common DNA and genes. The V and J calls here are based on TCRdb, not the publication. The sample table contains fewer than 85,000 distinct CDR3 sequences; only one count was recorded for less than 5.5% of them. The ten largest clones represent roughly 2.2% of the sample.

The data were obtained in a study of neurological immune-mediated disorders (dated by TCRdb to between 2017 and 2020). With respect to the entire study: Among the approximately 34 multiple sclerosis patients, relapsing-remitting MS accounted for around 30 and secondary progressive MS accounted for 3. Using UMI-based sequencing, the study compared peripheral blood TCR-beta repertoires from patients with HTLV-I-associated myelopathy (HAM/TSP), patients with multiple sclerosis, and healthy controls. Longitudinal samples, technical triplicates and paired sorted CD4+ and CD8+ T-cell subsets, alongside PBMC samples, were included among the roughly 97 TCR-beta libraries. The cohort included around 70 subjects: about 15 with HAM/TSP, about 35 with multiple sclerosis, and approximately 20 healthy controls. The study at large found these results: In phylogenetic analysis, the repertoires of 18 of 34 MS patients grouped into a cluster of related CDR3 sequences, which suggests a possible signature at the repertoire level. No clinical or MRI features were associated with the MS cluster, and the authors said that larger cohorts are needed. Across subjects, expanded clones never shared an identical CDR3 amino acid sequence, which suggests that the TCR-beta repertoires in every group were private. The highest TCR clonal expansion was observed in HAM/TSP patients, whereas the lowest was observed in MS patients, even when compared with healthy controls.

Unsorted PBMC libraries were generated from 2 million PBMCs stored in RNAlater at -80 °C until RNA extraction. The multiple sclerosis patients were enrolled in a US clinical protocol that evaluated disease progression with magnetic resonance imaging. Peripheral blood underwent Ficoll-Hypaque density gradient centrifugation to isolate PBMCs, which were then cryopreserved in liquid nitrogen. Counted from cysteine to phenylalanine, this CDR3 has 13 amino acids. Only CDR3 DNA remains: 39 bases, in frame from the first base. V is reduced by 7 bases and J by 1 base, leaving a spacing of 13 bases between them. The germline V gene (reference sequence) provides CDR1 DFQATT and CDR2 SNEGSKA.

The sample taken for sequencing was PBMCs. The TCR was taken from a woman aged 25-40 years with multiple sclerosis. The chain is made from TRBV20-1 and TRBJ2-5; a weak D assignment points to TRBD1 (5 bases agree). The CDR3 reads CSGGGGGQETQYF. In nucleotides, the sequence is TGCAGTGGGGGCGGTGGCGGCCAAGAGACCCAGTACTTC.